Here is one T cell receptor beta chain with its context. Original handling: Reference gene primers were amplified, and this amplification served to estimate nucleated cell counts. This table comes from immunoSEQ multiplex PCR, and its TCRdb copy is limited to in-frame clones, with some not included. V, J and clone size are taken as reported in that table, and D and trimming were inferred from the DNA itself. The table lists about 130,000 clones, about 80% of them singletons. The entry originates in a study of blood T cell repertoires in COVID-19. Background on the study: Spain, Italy and the United States supplied samples that represented acute and convalescent COVID-19. T cells, B-cell-depleted T cells, or PBMCs provided the cDNA or gDNA that served as material.

CDR3 length equals 13 residues. V gave up 6 bases and J gave up 3 bases, with 11 bases separating them. Germline CDR1 SGHVS, CDR2 FQNEAQ. Sequencing input: peripheral blood. This sequence was found in a woman between 50 and 59 years old with acute or convalescent COVID-19. This chain connects TRBV7-8 to TRBJ1-1; D might be TRBD1 (6 bases). CDR3 coding DNA: TGTGCCAGCAGTCACAGGGTTGACACTGAAGCTTTCTTT. It translates to CASSHRVDTEAFF.